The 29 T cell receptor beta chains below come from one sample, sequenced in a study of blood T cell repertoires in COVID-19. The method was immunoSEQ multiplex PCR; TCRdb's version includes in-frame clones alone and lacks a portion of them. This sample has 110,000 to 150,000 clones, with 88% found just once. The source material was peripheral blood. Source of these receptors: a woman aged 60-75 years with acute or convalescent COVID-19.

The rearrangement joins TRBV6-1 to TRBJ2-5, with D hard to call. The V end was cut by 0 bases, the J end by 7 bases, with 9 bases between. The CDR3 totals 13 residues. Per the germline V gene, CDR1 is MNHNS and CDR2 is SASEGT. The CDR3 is CASSEAPPGTQYF. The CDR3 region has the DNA TGTGCCAGCAGTGAAGCACCTCCAGGGACCCAGTACTTC.

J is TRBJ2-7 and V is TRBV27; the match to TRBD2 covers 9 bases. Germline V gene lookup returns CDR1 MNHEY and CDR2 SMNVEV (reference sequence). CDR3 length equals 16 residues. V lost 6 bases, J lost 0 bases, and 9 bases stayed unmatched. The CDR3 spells CASSRYDSGGSYEQYF. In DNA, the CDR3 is TGTGCCAGCAGCCGCTATGATAGCGGGGGCTCCTACGAGCAGTACTTC.

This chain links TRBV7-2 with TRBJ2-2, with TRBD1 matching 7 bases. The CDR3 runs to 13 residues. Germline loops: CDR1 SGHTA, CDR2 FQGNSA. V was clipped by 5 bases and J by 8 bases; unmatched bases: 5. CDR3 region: CASSGQEAGELFF. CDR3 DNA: TGTGCCAGCAGCGGACAGGAGGCTGGGGAGCTGTTTTTT.

CDR3 sequence: CASSAGQGREAFF. The CDR3 region has the DNA TGTGCCAGCAGCGCCGGACAGGGCCGTGAAGCTTTCTTT. The chain joins TRBV7-8 to TRBJ1-1, with 8 bases aligning to TRBD1. The CDR3 is made up of 13 amino acids. Germline CDR1 reads SGHVS; CDR2 reads FQNEAQ. Trimming removed 5 bases from V and 7 bases from J; junction bases left unmatched: 6.

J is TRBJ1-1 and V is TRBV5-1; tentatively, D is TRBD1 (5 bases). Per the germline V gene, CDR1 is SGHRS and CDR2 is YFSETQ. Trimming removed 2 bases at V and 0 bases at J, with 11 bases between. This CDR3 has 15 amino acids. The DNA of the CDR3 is TGCGCCAGCAGCTTTGATGGAGGGGTGAACACTGAAGCTTTCTTT. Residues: CASSFDGGVNTEAFF.

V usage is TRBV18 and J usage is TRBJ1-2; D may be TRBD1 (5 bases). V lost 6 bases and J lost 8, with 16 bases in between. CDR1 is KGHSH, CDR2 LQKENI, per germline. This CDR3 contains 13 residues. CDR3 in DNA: TGTGCCAGCTCTGGCGGGACGTATGGAGGCTACACCTTC. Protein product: CASSGGTYGGYTF.

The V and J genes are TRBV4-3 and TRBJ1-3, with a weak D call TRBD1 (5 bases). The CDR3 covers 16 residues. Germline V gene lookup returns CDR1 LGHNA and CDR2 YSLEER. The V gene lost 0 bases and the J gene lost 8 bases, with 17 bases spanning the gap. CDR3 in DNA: TGCGCCAGCAGCCAAGACGTTTGGGGCTTTGGGGACACCATATATTTT. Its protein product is CASSQDVWGFGDTIYF.

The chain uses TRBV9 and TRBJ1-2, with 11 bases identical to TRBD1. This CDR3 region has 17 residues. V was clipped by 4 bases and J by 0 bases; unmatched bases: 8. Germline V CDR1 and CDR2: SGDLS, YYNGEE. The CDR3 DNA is TGTGCCAGCAGCTCGCGGACAGGGGGCATAGCTAACTATGGCTACACCTTC. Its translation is CASSSRTGGIANYGYTF.

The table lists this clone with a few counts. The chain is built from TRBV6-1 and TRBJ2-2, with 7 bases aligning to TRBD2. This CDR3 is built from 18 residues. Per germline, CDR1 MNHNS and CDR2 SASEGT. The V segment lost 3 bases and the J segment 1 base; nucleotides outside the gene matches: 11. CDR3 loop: CASSEVSRLAENTGELFF. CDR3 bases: TGTGCCAGCAGTGAGGTGTCAAGGCTAGCGGAGAACACCGGGGAGCTGTTTTTT.

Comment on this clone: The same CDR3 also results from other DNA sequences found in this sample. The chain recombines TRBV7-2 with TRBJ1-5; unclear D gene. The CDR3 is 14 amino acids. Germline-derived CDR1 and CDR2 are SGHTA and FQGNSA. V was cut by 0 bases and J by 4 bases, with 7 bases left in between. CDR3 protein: CASSLAPGNQPQHF. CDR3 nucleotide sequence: TGTGCCAGCAGCTTAGCGCCGGGGAATCAGCCCCAGCATTTT.

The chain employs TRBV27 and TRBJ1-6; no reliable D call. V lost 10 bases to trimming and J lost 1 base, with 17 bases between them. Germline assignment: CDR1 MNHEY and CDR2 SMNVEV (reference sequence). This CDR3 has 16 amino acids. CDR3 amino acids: CATAALTLSYNSPLHF. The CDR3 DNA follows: TGTGCCACCGCCGCACTAACCCTTTCCTATAATTCACCCCTCCACTTT.

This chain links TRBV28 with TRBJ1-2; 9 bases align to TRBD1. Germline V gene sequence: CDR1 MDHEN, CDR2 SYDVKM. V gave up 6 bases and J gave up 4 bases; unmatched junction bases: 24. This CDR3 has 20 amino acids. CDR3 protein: CASSSPRKGQGWGDGYGYTF. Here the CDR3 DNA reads TGTGCCAGCAGCTCCCCTCGGAAGGGACAGGGATGGGGGGATGGCTATGGCTACACCTTC.

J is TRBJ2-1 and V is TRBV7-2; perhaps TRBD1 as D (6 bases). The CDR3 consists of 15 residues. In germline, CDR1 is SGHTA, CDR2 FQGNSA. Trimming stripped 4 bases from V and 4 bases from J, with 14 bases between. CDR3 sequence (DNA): TGTGCCAGCAGCTCGAGCCTCGGGACATACAATGAGCAGTTCTTC. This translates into CASSSSLGTYNEQFF.

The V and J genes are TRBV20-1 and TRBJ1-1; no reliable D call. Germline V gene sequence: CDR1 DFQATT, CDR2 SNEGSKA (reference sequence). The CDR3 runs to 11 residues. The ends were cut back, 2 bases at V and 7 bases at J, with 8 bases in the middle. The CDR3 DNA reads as TGCAGTGCTAGAAGAGTAGATGAAGCTTTCTTT. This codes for CSARRVDEAFF.

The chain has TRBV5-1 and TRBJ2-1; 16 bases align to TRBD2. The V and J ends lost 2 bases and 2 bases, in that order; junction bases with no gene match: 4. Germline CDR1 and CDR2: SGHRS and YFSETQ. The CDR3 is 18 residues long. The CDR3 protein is CASSFTGTSGGAYNEQFF. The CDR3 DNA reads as TGCGCCAGCAGCTTCACCGGGACTAGCGGGGGGGCCTACAATGAGCAGTTCTTC.

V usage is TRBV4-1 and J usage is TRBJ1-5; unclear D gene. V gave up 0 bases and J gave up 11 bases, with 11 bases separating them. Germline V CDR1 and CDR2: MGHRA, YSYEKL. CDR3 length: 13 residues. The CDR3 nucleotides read TGCGCCAGCAGCCAAGATCCTCTCGGGACCCAGCATTTT. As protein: CASSQDPLGTQHF.

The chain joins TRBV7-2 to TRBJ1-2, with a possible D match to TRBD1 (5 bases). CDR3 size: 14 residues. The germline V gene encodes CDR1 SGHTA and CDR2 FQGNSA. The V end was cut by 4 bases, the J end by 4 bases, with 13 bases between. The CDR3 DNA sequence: TGTGCCAGCAGCTCCAATGGACAAACCTATGGCTACACCTTC. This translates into CASSSNGQTYGYTF.

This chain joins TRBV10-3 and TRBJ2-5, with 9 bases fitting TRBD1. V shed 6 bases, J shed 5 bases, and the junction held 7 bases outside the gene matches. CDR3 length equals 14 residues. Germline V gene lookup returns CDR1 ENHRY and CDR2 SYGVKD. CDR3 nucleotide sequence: TGTGCCATCAGGGCGGGACAGGGTGGCGAGACCCAGTACTTC. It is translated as CAIRAGQGGETQYF.

The CDR3 DNA follows: TGTGCCAGCAGCCGCCACCCCGGGTATCCAGGGGACGAGCAGTACTTC. Encoded protein: CASSRHPGYPGDEQYF. The chain has TRBV14 and TRBJ2-7; weak D call: TRBD1 (6 bases). The CDR3 contains 16 residues. The germline V gene has CDR1 SGHDN and CDR2 FVKESK. V lost 4 bases, J lost 5 bases, and 21 bases lay in between. The entire variable domain, with the rest obtained from reference TRBV14 and TRBJ2-7, is as follows: EAGVTQFPSHSVIEKGQTVTLRCDPISGHDNLYWYRRVMGKEIKFLLHFVKESKQDESGMPNNRFLAERTGGTYSTLKVQPAELEDSGVYFCASSRHPGYPGDEQYFGPGTRLTVT.

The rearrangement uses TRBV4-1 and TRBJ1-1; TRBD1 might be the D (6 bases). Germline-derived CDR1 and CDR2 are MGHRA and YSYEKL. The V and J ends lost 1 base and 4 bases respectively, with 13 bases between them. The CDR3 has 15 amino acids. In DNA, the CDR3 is TGCGCCAGCAGCCAAGTTGAAAGGGGGTTCACTGAAGCTTTCTTT. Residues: CASSQVERGFTEAFF.

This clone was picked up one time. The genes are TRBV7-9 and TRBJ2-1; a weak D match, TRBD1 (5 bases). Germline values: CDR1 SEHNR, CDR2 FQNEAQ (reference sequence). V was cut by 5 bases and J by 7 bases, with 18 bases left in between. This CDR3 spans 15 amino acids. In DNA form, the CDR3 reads TGTGCCAGCAGCCCCCGATTGGGGCTCGGGAATGAGCAGTTCTTC. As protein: CASSPRLGLGNEQFF. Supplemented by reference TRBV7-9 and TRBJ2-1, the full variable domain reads DTGVSQNPRHKITKRGQNVTFRCDPISEHNRLYWYRQTLGQGPEFLTYFQNEAQLEKSRLLSDRFSAERPKGSFSTLEIQRTEQGDSAMYLCASSPRLGLGNEQFFGPGTRLTVL.

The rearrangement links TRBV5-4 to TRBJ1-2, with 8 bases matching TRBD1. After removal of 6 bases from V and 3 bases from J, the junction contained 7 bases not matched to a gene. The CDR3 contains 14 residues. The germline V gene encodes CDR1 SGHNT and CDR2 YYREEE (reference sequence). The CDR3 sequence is CASTSGGADYGYTF. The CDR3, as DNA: TGTGCCAGCACCTCAGGGGGCGCGGACTATGGCTACACCTTC.

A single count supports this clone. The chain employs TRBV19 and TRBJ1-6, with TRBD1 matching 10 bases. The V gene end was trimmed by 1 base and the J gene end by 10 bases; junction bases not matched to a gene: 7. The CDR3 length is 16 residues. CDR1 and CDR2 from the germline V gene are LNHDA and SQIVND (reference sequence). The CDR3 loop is CASSIVSGTGVSPLHF. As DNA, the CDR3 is TGTGCCAGTAGTATAGTCTCCGGGACAGGGGTCTCACCCCTCCACTTT.

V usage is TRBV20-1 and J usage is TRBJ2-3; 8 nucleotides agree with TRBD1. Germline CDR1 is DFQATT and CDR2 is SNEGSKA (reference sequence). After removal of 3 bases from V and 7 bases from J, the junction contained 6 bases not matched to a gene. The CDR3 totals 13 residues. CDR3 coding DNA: TGCAGTGCTAGTTGGCAGGGGGCGAATACGCAGTATTTT. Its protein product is CSASWQGANTQYF.

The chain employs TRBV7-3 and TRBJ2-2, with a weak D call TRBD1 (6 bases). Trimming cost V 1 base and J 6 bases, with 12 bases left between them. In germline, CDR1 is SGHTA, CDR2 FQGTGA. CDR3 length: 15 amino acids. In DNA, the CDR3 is TGTGCCAGCAGCTTAAATGCAGGGGTCGCCGGGGAGCTGTTTTTT. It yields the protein CASSLNAGVAGELFF.

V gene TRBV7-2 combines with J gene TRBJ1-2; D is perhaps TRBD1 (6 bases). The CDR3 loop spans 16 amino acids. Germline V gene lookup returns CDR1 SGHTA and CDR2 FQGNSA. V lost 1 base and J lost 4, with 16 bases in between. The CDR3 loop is CASSLGPREGVYGYTF. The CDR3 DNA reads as TGTGCCAGCAGCTTAGGGCCCCGGGAGGGGGTCTATGGCTACACCTTC. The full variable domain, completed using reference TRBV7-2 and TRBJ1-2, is GAGVSQSPSNKVTEKGKDVELRCDPISGHTALYWYRQSLGQGLEFLIYFQGNSAPDKSGLPSDRFSAERTGGSVSTLTIQRTQQEDSAVYLCASSLGPREGVYGYTFGSGTRLTVV.

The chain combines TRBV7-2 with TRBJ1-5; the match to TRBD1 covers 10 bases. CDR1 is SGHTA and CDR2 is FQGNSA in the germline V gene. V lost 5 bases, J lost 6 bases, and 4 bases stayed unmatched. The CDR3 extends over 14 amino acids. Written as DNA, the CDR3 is TGTGCCAGCAGCCCGGGACAGGGGACTCAGCCCCAGCATTTT. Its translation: CASSPGQGTQPQHF.

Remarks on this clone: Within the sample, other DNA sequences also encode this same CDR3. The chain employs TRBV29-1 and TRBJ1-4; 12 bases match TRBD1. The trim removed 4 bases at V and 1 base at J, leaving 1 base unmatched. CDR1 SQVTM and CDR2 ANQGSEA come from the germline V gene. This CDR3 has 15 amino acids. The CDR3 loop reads CSVGDRGLTNEKLFF. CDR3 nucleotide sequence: TGCAGCGTTGGGGACAGGGGGCTAACTAATGAAAAACTGTTTTTT.

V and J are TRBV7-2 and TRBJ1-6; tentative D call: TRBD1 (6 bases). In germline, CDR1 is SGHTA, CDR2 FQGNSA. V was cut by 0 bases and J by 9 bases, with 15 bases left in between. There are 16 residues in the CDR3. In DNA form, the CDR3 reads TGTGCCAGCAGCTTAGCGCGGACAGATATTTTTTCACCCCTCCACTTT. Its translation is CASSLARTDIFSPLHF. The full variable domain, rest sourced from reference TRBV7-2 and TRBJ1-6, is GAGVSQSPSNKVTEKGKDVELRCDPISGHTALYWYRQSLGQGLEFLIYFQGNSAPDKSGLPSDRFSAERTGGSVSTLTIQRTQQEDSAVYLCASSLARTDIFSPLHFGNGTRLTVT.